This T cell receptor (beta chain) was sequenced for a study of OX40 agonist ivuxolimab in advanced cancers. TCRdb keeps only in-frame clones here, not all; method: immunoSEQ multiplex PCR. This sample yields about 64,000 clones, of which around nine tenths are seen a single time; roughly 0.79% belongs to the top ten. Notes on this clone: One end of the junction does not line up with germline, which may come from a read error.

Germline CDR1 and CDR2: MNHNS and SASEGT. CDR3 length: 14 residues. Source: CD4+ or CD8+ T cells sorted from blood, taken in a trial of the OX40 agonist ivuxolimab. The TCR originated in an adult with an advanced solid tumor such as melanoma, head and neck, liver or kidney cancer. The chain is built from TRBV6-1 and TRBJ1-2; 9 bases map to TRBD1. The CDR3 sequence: CASREGQGTDGYTF. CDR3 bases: TGTGCCAGCAGGGAAGGACAGGGGACGGATGGCTACACCTTC.